This TCR beta chain emerged from a study of CD4 T cells in relation to SARS-CoV-2 and coronaviruses. Study-level information: No peptide or an HIV-1 Nef peptide pool served as negative control.

CD4+ T cells from unexposed donors were obtained before the COVID-19 pandemic (2011-2018). Isolation of CD4+ T cells took place after 10 days in culture. On this clone: Its specificity is unknown.

CDR3 size: 15 residues. Trimming shortened V by 2 bases and J by 1 base, and 12 bases separated the two germline ends. CDR1 and CDR2 from the germline V gene are SGDLS and YYNGEE. Clones were sequenced by immunoSEQ multiplex PCR, and TCRdb holds only the in-frame ones, with some missing. Seen here are over 25,000 clones, roughly 70% observed once, and the top ten hold about an eighth. Source material: CD4+ T cells from PBMCs, cultured in vitro. The V gene is TRBV9, the J gene TRBJ2-5; the D gene is possibly TRBD2 (6 bases). The TCR originated in a human donor in good health. This CDR3 reads CASSVSSGVQETQYF. CDR3 in DNA: TGTGCCAGCAGCGTTAGTAGCGGAGTCCAAGAGACCCAGTACTTC.